This T cell receptor (beta chain) appears in the sequencing data of a study of blood T cell repertoires in COVID-19. At the level of the study: From the United States, Italy and Spain came samples of acute and convalescent COVID-19. PBMCs, B-cell-depleted T cells, or T cells were the source of the cDNA or gDNA that made up the material.

In terms of age and location, participants ranged from roughly 18 to 100 years and lived in approximately 26 US areas. Each participant's cohort was designated according to participant-reported clinical history. Trimming left V 1 base short and J 16 bases short, with 8 bases between. The CDR3 runs 10 residues. Per germline, CDR1 LGHNA and CDR2 YSLEER. The assay was immunoSEQ multiplex PCR, and TCRdb's table has in-frame clones only and misses some. The sample has about 140,000 clones; 75% to 90% are singletons. This chain connects TRBV4-3 to TRBJ2-1; perhaps TRBD2 as D (5 bases). The origin of this receptor is a man in his 70s who had been exposed to COVID-19. Sequencing was performed on PBMCs or T cells enriched from blood (not recorded which). The CDR3 sequence: CASSQGRDFF. In nucleotides, the CDR3 is TGCGCCAGCAGCCAAGGTCGGGATTTCTTC.